A selection of T cell receptor beta chains follows, all from one sample in a study of cytomegalovirus exposure and HLA in healthy donors. TCRdb's table, derived via immunoSEQ multiplex PCR, lists solely in-frame clones and lacks some. The table lists around 130,000 clones, over 75% of them singletons. Sequenced: PBMCs. These receptor sequences come from a middle-aged woman in good health and CMV-seropositive. Each CDR3 is given with its conserved first and last residue. D genes are given only for firm matches. Expanded clones are given a class, and other clones once, few, many or no size at all.

d_gene	v_gene	j_gene	abundance	CDR3nt	CDR3aa
TRBD2	TRBV2	TRBJ2-7	-	TGTGCCGGGGACGGCGCGGGAGGGTCCTACGAGCAGTACTTC	CAGDGAGGSYEQYF
-	TRBV15	TRBJ2-7	-	TGTGCCACCAGCAGAGAGCCTGGCGGGGAATACGAGCAGTACTTC	CATSREPGGEYEQYF
TRBD1	TRBV9	TRBJ2-1	few	TGTGCCAGCAGCTATACGACAGGGGCCTCCTACAATGAGCAGTTCTTC	CASSYTTGASYNEQFF
TRBD1	TRBV9	TRBJ2-2	-	TGTGCCAGCAGCGTAGTGGTTGGGACAGTTTCGAACACCGGGGAGCTGTTTTTT	CASSVVVGTVSNTGELFF
TRBD2	TRBV30	TRBJ2-5	-	TGTGCCTGGTCCCCAGAACTAGCGGGTGCAGAGACCCAGTACTTC	CAWSPELAGAETQYF
TRBD1	TRBV5-1	TRBJ2-7	few	TGCGCCAGCAGCCAAGGACAGGGTTTCTACGAGCAGTACTTC	CASSQGQGFYEQYF
TRBD1	TRBV7-9	TRBJ1-5	-	TGTGCCAGCAGCTTAGCAGGGGGCAATGGCAATCAGCCCCAGCATTTT	CASSLAGGNGNQPQHF
TRBD1	TRBV28	TRBJ2-5	-	TGTGCCAGCAGTCCTCCGGGACAGGGCCAAGAGACCCAGTACTTC	CASSPPGQGQETQYF
-	TRBV6-1	TRBJ2-3	-	TGTGCCAGCAGTTTTAGCGGAAGCACAGATACGCAGTATTTT	CASSFSGSTDTQYF
-	TRBV5-1	TRBJ2-3	few	TGCGCCAGCAGCAGGGGGGGTGGGGGTCCTGCGCAGTATTTT	CASSRGGGGPAQYF
-	TRBV27	TRBJ2-3	-	TGTGCCAGCAGTTTATTTGCAGGGGATACGCAGTATTTT	CASSLFAGDTQYF
-	TRBV2	TRBJ1-1	few	TGTGCCAGCAGCGGAGACGGTAACACTGAAGCTTTCTTT	CASSGDGNTEAFF
-	TRBV7-9	TRBJ2-1	-	TGTGCCAGCAGCTTAGGAGCGACGCGCAGCGATGAGCAGTTCTTC	CASSLGATRSDEQFF
-	TRBV30	TRBJ1-2	-	TGTGCCTGGAGAAGCGTAGCGGGGTATCTCGGCTACACCTTC	CAWRSVAGYLGYTF
-	TRBV19	TRBJ1-2	-	TGTGCCAGTAGTACGTCAGGGCACCTCGGCTATGGCTACACCTTC	CASSTSGHLGYGYTF
-	TRBV5-1	TRBJ2-1	-	TGCGCCAGCAGCTTGGGGGCGGGGTCGGATGAGCAGTTCTTC	CASSLGAGSDEQFF
TRBD2	TRBV9	TRBJ2-1	-	TGTGCCAGCAGCGTAGGCGGGGGAGATGAGCAGTTCTTC	CASSVGGGDEQFF
-	TRBV5-4	TRBJ2-2	-	TGTGCCAGCAGCATTTCTTCCACCGGGGAGCTGTTTTTT	CASSISSTGELFF
-	TRBV7-9	TRBJ1-5	-	TGTTCCAGCAGCTTAGGGTCCCCGGGGGCCCAGCATTTT	CSSSLGSPGAQHF
TRBD1	TRBV19	TRBJ2-7	-	TGTGCCAGCCAAATCGGGACAGGGAACTACGAGCAGTACTTC	CASQIGTGNYEQYF
-	TRBV5-1	TRBJ1-2	-	TGCGCCAGCAGCTCCGTAGCGACAGGAAGCTATGGCTACACCTTC	CASSSVATGSYGYTF
TRBD1	TRBV6-5	TRBJ1-1	-	TGTGCCAGCAGTAGAGGGGGCAGGAACACTGAAGCTTTCTTT	CASSRGGRNTEAFF
-	TRBV18	TRBJ1-1	-	TGTGCCAGCTCACTAGACAGACCCGTCCAAGCTTTCTTT	CASSLDRPVQAFF
TRBD2	TRBV14	TRBJ2-2	once	TGTGCCAGCAGCCGCCGATTGACTAGCGGGAGCACCGGGGAGCTGTTTTTT	CASSRRLTSGSTGELFF
-	TRBV6-1	TRBJ2-7	-	TGTGCCAGCAGTGAAGCGGGAGTAAGTTACGAGCAGTACTTC	CASSEAGVSYEQYF
-	TRBV7-8	TRBJ2-7	few	TGTGCCAGCAGCTTTAGGGGGACTACCCCATACGAGCAGTACTTC	CASSFRGTTPYEQYF
-	TRBV5-1	TRBJ2-7	-	TGCGCCAGCAGCTTCGCGGGCAGCAACTACGAGCAGTACTTC	CASSFAGSNYEQYF
TRBD2	TRBV30	TRBJ2-7	-	TGTGCCTGGAGTGTGACTAGCGGCGCCTACGAGCAGTACTTC	CAWSVTSGAYEQYF
-	TRBV19	TRBJ2-7	-	TGTGCCACCGCTAAGGGGGTCTCCAGCTCCTACGAGCAGTACTTC	CATAKGVSSSYEQYF
-	TRBV18	TRBJ2-2	-	TGTGCCAGCGGGACACGCACACCAGACACCGGGGAGCTGTTTTTT	CASGTRTPDTGELFF
-	TRBV15	TRBJ1-1	few	TGTGCCACCAGCAGAGAACTGGCGGGGGGGAGCGGTGAAGCTTTCTTT	CATSRELAGGSGEAFF
TRBD2	TRBV7-2	TRBJ2-3	few	TGTGCCAGCAGCTTAGCGCGGACTAGCGGAGGCGAGTCTGATACGCAGTATTTT	CASSLARTSGGESDTQYF
-	TRBV6-5	TRBJ1-5	-	TGTGCCAGCAGTTACTCGGGAGGGCACAATCAGCCCCAGCATTTT	CASSYSGGHNQPQHF
TRBD1	TRBV5-1	TRBJ2-7	-	TGCGCCAGCAGCGGTGAGGGGACAGGCGGCCACGAGCAGTACTTC	CASSGEGTGGHEQYF
TRBD1	TRBV4-3	TRBJ2-1	-	TGCGCCAGCAGCCAAGGGACAGGGGGAGCTGACGTCAATGAGCAGTTCTTC	CASSQGTGGADVNEQFF
-	TRBV11-2	TRBJ2-7	-	TGTGCCAGCAGCCAGAGAGCGGTGAGCTCCTACGAGCAGTACTTC	CASSQRAVSSYEQYF
-	TRBV6-5	TRBJ1-5	-	TGTGCCAGCAGTACTCTACAGGGCAATCAGCCCCAGCATTTT	CASSTLQGNQPQHF
-	TRBV19	TRBJ2-7	few	TGTGCCAGTAGTATTGTACCCGGGACTGCCTCCTACGAGCAGTACTTC	CASSIVPGTASYEQYF
TRBD1	TRBV5-1	TRBJ2-3	-	TGCGCCAGCAGCCTACAGGGGGCAATAGATACGCAGTATTTT	CASSLQGAIDTQYF
-	TRBV28	TRBJ2-1	-	TGTGCCAGCTCAGGCAGTAGTTCCTACAATGAGCAGTTCTTC	CASSGSSSYNEQFF
TRBD1	TRBV27	TRBJ1-5	-	TGTGCCAGCAGGTTGACAGGGGGCAATAGCAATCAGCCCCAGCATTTT	CASRLTGGNSNQPQHF
-	TRBV5-1	TRBJ2-1	few	TGCGCCAGCAGCCATGCCGGGGGGCGAACCTACAATGAGCAGTTCTTC	CASSHAGGRTYNEQFF